The T cell receptor (beta chain) under discussion was sequenced for a study of blood T cell repertoires in COVID-19. Overall study: Researchers got acute and convalescent COVID-19 samples from the United States, Italy and Spain. Nucleic acid was either cDNA or gDNA, and it came from T cells, B-cell-depleted T cells, or PBMCs.

With 0 bases removed from V and 0 bases from J, the gap between germline ends came to 9 bases. The CDR3 sequence is 15 residues long. The germline V gene encodes CDR1 LNHNV and CDR2 YYDKDF (reference sequence). As processed by the authors: The assay estimated nucleated cells by amplifying reference gene primers. Sequenced by immunoSEQ multiplex PCR; TCRdb stores in-frame clones only, minus some. D and trimming were read from the DNA, whereas the V and J calls and clone size are those reported in that table. The profile shows roughly 180,000 clones, 80% to 90% of them singletons. Sequences were obtained from peripheral blood. V is TRBV15 and J is TRBJ2-7, with D perhaps matching TRBD1 (6 bases). The clonotype was recovered from a man in his sixties with acute or convalescent COVID-19. As DNA, the CDR3 is TGTGCCACCAGCAGAGAGACGACAGGCTCCTACGAGCAGTACTTC. Its protein is CATSRETTGSYEQYF.